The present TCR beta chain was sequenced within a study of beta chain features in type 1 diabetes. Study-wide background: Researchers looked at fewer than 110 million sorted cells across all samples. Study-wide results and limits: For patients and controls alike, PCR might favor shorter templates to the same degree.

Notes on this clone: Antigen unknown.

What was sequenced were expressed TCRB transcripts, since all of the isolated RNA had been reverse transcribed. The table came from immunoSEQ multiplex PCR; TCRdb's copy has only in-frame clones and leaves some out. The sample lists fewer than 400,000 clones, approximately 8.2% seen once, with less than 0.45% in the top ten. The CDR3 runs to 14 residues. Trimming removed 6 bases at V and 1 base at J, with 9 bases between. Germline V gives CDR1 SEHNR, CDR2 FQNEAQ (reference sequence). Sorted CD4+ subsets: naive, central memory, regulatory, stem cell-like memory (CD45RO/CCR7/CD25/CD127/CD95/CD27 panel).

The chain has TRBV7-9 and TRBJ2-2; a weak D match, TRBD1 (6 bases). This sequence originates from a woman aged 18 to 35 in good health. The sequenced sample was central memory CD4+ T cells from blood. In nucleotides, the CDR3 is TGTGCCAGCAGACAACAGGGGAACACCGGGGAGCTGTTTTTT. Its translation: CASRQQGNTGELFF.